One and the same sample provided the 15 T cell receptor beta chains below, sequenced in a study of T cells in localized non-small cell lung cancer. Assay used: immunoSEQ multiplex PCR; TCRdb lists only in-frame clones, some missing. The sample yields fewer than 2,000 clones, more than 25% seen once. The material was lung tumor tissue, obtained before any cancer treatment. The receptors were gathered from a male donor aged 60 or over with stage I squamous cell lung carcinoma.

This rearrangement joins TRBV9 to TRBJ1-2; tentatively, D is TRBD1 (6 bases). This CDR3 is 14 amino acids long. The ends were cut back, 0 bases at V and 6 bases at J, with 12 bases in the middle. Germline V CDR1 and CDR2: SGDLS, YYNGEE. CDR3 DNA: TGTGCCAGCAGCGTAGATGGGGGGCCTCATGGCTACACCTTC. It translates to CASSVDGGPHGYTF.

This chain connects TRBV18 to TRBJ2-5, with 8 bases identical to TRBD1. V was pared by 5 bases and J by 5 bases, with 7 bases of the junction left unmatched. The CDR3 runs 14 residues. Germline V CDR1 and CDR2: KGHSH, LQKENI. The CDR3 DNA reads TGTGCCAGCTCAGCCTTGGACAGGGTGGAGACCCAGTACTTC. Amino acids: CASSALDRVETQYF.

The chain is built from TRBV10-2 and TRBJ1-6; the D gene is possibly TRBD1 (6 bases). CDR1 and CDR2 (germline): WSHSY, SAAADI. The CDR3 has 15 residues. Trimming shortened V by 2 bases and J by 6 bases, and 11 bases separated the two germline ends. CDR3 in amino acids: CASSEGRGINSPLHF. The CDR3 nucleotides read TGCGCCAGCAGTGAGGGCAGGGGAATTAATTCACCCCTCCACTTT.

CDR3 loop: CASSSVGSNEKLFF. CDR3 coding DNA: TGTGCCAGCAGTTCCGTTGGTTCTAATGAAAAACTGTTTTTT. V gene TRBV28 combines with J gene TRBJ1-4; D gene ambiguous. The ends were cut back, 4 bases at V and 3 bases at J, with 9 bases in the middle. The CDR3 totals 14 residues. The germline V gene has CDR1 MDHEN and CDR2 SYDVKM.

This clone was counted a few times. The DNA for the CDR3 is TGCAGCGTTGGTATGAGACTCTCGGATGGCTACACCTTC. As protein: CSVGMRLSDGYTF. This chain connects TRBV29-1 to TRBJ1-2; D gene unclear. The CDR3 loop spans 13 amino acids. CDR1 is SQVTM, CDR2 ANQGSEA, per germline. V was clipped by 4 bases and J by 6 bases, with 15 bases between them.

J is TRBJ1-3 and V is TRBV19; D unresolved. CDR1 is LNHDA, CDR2 SQIVND, per germline (reference sequence). V lost 6 bases to trimming and J lost 2 bases, with 5 bases between them. The CDR3 totals 12 residues. The CDR3 DNA follows: TGTGCCAGTAGCTTTCCTGGAAACACCATATATTTT. It encodes CASSFPGNTIYF.

In its sample, this clone was seen a few times. The chain couples TRBV2 to TRBJ1-6; D possibly corresponds to TRBD1 (5 bases). This CDR3 has 14 amino acids. Germline CDR1 and CDR2: SNHLY and FYNNEI. With 7 bases removed from V and 8 bases from J, the gap between germline ends came to 15 bases. In nucleotides, the CDR3 is TGTGCCAGCACCCTGTCAGGGTTTTATTCACCCCTCCACTTT. As protein: CASTLSGFYSPLHF.

This clone turned up a few times. The genes are TRBV18 and TRBJ1-6; 9 positions agree with TRBD1. The CDR3 is 15 amino acids. The V gene's germline CDR1 is KGHSH and CDR2 LQKENI. With 3 bases clipped from V and 10 bases from J, the junction kept 7 bases outside the gene matches. CDR3 in DNA: TGTGCCAGCTCACCCCGGACAGGGGAGAACTCACCCCTCCACTTT. Amino acids: CASSPRTGENSPLHF.

This clone is medium-sized by share. The V and J genes are TRBV6-1 and TRBJ2-2; perhaps TRBD2 as D (7 bases). The CDR3 length is 15 residues. With 0 bases removed from V and 8 bases from J, the gap between germline ends came to 13 bases. In germline, CDR1 is MNHNS, CDR2 SASEGT. Here the CDR3 reads CASSEARGAWGELFF. DNA for the CDR3: TGTGCCAGCAGTGAAGCACGGGGGGCCTGGGGGGAGCTGTTTTTT.

The chain employs TRBV28 and TRBJ2-1; either TRBD1 or TRBD2 may supply D (5 bases each). V was cut by 6 bases and J by 9 bases, with 18 bases left in between. The CDR3 runs 14 residues. Germline V lookup: CDR1 MDHEN, CDR2 SYDVKM. CDR3: CASRRDLGTAEQFF. CDR3 bases: TGTGCCAGCAGGAGGGACCTTGGGACCGCTGAGCAGTTCTTC.

The rearrangement links TRBV2 to TRBJ1-6; 8 nucleotides line up with TRBD1. V shed 7 bases, J shed 8 bases, and the junction held 4 bases outside the gene matches. The CDR3 loop spans 13 amino acids. CDR1 is SNHLY, CDR2 FYNNEI, per germline. CDR3 coding DNA: TGTGCCAGCACCACAGGGGGTTATTCACCCCTCCACTTT. Protein product: CASTTGGYSPLHF.

This clone was found a few times. V usage is TRBV30 and J usage is TRBJ1-1; D gene unclear. Between the trimmed V and J ends, which lost 5 bases and 5 bases, there was a span of 15 bases. The CDR3 loop spans 13 amino acids. Germline V gene lookup returns CDR1 GTSNPN and CDR2 SVGIG (reference sequence). Written as DNA, the CDR3 is TGTGCCTGGGGGGTTCAAGGGAGGACTGAAGCTTTCTTT. Translating gives CAWGVQGRTEAFF. Full variable domain (rest looked up from reference TRBV30 and TRBJ1-1): SQTIHQWPATLVQPVGSPLSLECTVEGTSNPNLYWYRQAAGRGLQLLFYSVGIGQISSEVPQNLSASRPQDRQFILSSKKLLLSDSGFYLCAWGVQGRTEAFFGQGTRLTVV.

This clone appeared a few times. The chain employs TRBV7-2 and TRBJ2-1; D call uncertain. With 2 bases removed from V and 4 bases from J, the gap between germline ends came to 6 bases. Germline V gene data show CDR1 as SGHTA and CDR2 as FQGNSA. CDR3 length: 13 residues. Here the CDR3 DNA reads TGTGCCAGCAGCTTATCCAGATACAATGAGCAGTTCTTC. This codes for CASSLSRYNEQFF.

This sequence joins TRBV7-6 and TRBJ1-6; tentatively, D is TRBD1 (6 bases). Between the trimmed V and J ends, which lost 5 bases and 7 bases, there was a span of 18 bases. The CDR3 sequence is 16 residues long. CDR1 is SGHVS and CDR2 is FNYEAQ in the germline V gene. CDR3 sequence: CASSLSAGTPNSPLHF. CDR3 DNA sequence: TGTGCCAGCAGCCTATCAGCCGGGACACCAAATTCACCCCTCCACTTT.

The chain carries TRBV11-3 and TRBJ2-5; D unclear. Germline CDR1 SGHNT, CDR2 YENEEA. The CDR3 spans 14 residues. The V end lost 3 bases, the J end lost 4 bases, and 12 bases lay between the germline ends. Here the CDR3 DNA reads TGTGCCAGCAGCTTGAACGTCTTACCAGAGACCCAGTACTTC. The encoded protein is CASSLNVLPETQYF.